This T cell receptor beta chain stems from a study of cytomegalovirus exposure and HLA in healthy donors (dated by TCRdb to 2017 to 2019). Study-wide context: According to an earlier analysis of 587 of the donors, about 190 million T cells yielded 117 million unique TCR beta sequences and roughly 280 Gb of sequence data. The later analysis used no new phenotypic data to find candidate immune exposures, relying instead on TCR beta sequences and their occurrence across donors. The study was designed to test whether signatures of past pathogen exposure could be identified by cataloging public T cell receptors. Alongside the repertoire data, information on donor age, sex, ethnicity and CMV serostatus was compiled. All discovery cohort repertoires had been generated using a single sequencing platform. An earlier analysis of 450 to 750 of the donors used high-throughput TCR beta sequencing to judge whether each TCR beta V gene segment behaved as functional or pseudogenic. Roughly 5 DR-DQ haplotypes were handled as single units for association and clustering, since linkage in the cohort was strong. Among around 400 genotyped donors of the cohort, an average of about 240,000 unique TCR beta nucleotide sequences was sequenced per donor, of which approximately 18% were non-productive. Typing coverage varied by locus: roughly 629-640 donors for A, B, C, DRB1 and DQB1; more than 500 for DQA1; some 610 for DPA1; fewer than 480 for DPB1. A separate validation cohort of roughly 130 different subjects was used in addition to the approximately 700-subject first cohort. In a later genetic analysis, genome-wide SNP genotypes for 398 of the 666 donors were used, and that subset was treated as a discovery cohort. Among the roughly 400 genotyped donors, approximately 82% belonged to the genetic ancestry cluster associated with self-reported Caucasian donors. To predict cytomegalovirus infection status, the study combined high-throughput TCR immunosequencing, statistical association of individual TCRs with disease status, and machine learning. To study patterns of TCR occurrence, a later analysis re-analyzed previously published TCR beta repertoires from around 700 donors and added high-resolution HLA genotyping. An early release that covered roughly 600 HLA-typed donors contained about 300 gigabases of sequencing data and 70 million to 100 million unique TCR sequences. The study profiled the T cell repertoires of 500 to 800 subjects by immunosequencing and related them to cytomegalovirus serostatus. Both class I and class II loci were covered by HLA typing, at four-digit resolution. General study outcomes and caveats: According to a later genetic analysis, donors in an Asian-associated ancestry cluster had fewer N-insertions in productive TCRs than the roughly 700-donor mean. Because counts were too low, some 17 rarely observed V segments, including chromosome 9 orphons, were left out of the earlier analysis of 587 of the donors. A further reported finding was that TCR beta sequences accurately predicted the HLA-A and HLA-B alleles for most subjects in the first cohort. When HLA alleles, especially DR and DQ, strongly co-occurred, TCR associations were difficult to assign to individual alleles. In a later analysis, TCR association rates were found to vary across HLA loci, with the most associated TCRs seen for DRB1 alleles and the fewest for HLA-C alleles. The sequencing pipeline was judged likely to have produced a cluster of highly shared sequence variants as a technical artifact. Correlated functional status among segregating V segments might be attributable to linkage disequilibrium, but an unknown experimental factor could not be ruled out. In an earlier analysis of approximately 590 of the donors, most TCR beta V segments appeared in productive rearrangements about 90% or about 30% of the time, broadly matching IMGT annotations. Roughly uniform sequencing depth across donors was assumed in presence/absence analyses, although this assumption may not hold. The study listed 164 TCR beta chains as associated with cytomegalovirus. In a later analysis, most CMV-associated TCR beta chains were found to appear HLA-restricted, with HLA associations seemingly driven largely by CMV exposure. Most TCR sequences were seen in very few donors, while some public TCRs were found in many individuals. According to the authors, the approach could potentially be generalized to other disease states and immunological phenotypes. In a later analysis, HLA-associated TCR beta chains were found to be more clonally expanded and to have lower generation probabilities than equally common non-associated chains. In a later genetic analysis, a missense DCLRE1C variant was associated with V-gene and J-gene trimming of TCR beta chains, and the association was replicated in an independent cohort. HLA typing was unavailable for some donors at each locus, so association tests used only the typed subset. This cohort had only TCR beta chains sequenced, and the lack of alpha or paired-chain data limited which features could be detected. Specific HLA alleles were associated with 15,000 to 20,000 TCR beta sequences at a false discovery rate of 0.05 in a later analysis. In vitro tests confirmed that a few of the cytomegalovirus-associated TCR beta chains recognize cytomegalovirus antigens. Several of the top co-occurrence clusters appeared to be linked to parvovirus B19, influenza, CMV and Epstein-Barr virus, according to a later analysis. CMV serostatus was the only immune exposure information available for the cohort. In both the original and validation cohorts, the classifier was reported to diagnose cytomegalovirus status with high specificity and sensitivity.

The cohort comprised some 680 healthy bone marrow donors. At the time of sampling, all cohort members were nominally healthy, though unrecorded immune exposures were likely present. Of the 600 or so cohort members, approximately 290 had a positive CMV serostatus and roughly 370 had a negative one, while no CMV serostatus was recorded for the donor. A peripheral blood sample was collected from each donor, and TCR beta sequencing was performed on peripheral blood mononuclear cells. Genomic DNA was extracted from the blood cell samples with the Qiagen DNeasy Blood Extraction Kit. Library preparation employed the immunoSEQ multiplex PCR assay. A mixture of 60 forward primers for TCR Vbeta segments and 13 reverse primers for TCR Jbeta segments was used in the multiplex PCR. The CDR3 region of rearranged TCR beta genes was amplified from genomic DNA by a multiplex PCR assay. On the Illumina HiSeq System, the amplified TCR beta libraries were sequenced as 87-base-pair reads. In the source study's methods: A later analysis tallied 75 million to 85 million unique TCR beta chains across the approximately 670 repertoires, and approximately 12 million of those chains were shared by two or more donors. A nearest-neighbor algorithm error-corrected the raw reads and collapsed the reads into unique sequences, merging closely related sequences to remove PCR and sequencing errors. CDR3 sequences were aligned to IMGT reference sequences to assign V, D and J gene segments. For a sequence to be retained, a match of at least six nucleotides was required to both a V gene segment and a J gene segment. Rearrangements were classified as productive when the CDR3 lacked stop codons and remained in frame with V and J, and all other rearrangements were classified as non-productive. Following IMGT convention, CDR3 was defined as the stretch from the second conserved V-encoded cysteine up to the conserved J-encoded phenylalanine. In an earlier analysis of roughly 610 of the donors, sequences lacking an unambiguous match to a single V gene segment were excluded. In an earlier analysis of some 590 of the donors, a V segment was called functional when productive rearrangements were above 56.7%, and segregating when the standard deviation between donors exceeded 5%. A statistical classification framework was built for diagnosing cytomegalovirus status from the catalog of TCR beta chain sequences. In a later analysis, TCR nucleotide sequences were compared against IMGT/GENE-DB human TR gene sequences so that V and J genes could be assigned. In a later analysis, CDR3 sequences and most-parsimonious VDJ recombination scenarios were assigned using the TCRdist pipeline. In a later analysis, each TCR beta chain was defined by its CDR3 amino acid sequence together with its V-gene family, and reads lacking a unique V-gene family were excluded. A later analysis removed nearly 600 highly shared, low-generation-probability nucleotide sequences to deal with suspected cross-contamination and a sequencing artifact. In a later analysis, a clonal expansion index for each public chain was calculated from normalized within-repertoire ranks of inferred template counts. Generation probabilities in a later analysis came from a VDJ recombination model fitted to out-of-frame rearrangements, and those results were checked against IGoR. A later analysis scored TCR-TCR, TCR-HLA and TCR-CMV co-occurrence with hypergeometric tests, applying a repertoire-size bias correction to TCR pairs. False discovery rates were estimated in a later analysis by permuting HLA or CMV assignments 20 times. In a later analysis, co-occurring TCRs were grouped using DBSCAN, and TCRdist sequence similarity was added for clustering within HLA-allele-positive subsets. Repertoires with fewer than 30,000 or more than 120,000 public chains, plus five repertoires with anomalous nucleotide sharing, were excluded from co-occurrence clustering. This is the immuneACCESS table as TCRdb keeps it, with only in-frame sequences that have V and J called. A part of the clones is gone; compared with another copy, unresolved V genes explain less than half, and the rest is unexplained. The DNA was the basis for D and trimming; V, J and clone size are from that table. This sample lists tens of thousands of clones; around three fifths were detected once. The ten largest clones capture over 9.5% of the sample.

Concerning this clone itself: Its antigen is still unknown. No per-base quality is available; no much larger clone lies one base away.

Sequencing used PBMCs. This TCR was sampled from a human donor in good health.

The DNA is TGCGCCAGCAGCTCAGGCCAGATATACACTGAAGCTTTCTTT. It encodes CASSSGQIYTEAFF. The chain links TRBV5-1 with TRBJ1-1; no D gene is confidently identified. Trimming takes 3 bases from V and 3 bases from J, and the germline ends sit 12 bases apart. For CDR1 and CDR2, the germline V gene lists SGHRS and YFSETQ. From the cysteine up to the phenylalanine, the CDR3 has a length of 14 residues. Just CDR3 DNA is preserved here, 42 bases in frame from base 1.